The present T cell receptor (beta chain) was sequenced within a study of blood T cell repertoires in COVID-19. On the study more broadly: Material from acute and convalescent COVID-19 was sourced from the United States, Italy and Spain. Sources were T cells, B-cell-depleted T cells, or PBMCs; the material itself was cDNA or gDNA.

Libraries were prepared by immunoSEQ multiplex PCR; TCRdb keeps only in-frame clonotypes and omits some of them. Here the sample spans around 150,000 clones, roughly 90% being singletons. The CDR3 loop spans 13 amino acids. Per the germline V gene, CDR1 is KGHDR and CDR2 is SFDVKD. J was trimmed by 4 bases and V by 4 bases; bases with no gene match: 1. The sequence was collected from a man aged 55 to 70 with acute or convalescent COVID-19. The rearrangement links TRBV24-1 to TRBJ1-2, with 8 bases that match TRBD1. The sequencing input was peripheral blood. The CDR3 nucleotides are TGTGCCACCAGTGACGACAGGGGCTATGGCTACACCTTC. Protein product: CATSDDRGYGYTF.